This T cell receptor (beta chain) was observed in a study of blood T cell repertoires in COVID-19. Study as a whole: Some COVID-19 samples were acute and others convalescent; all came from the United States, Italy and Spain. The analysed material was cDNA or gDNA that came from T cells, B-cell-depleted T cells, or PBMCs.

Cohort assignment relied on participant-reported clinical history. This CDR3 has 20 residues. CDR1 is LGHNA, CDR2 YSLEER, per germline. With respect to this clone: At one of its ends the junction is not consistent with the germline gene, which may arise from a read error.

As handled by the study authors: Nucleated cell number was recorded as an estimate derived from reference gene primer amplification. Sequencing used immunoSEQ multiplex PCR; TCRdb keeps in-frame clones, though not all of them. The V and J calls and clone size come from that table; D and trimming were worked out from the DNA. The sample includes some 260,000 clones, 80% to 90% of them seen just once. The sequence was collected from a man aged 25-45 years with acute COVID-19. Sequencing was done on a sample of PBMCs or T cells enriched from blood (not recorded which). The genes are TRBV4-3 and TRBJ1-1; possibly TRBD1 for D (6 bases). Here the CDR3 DNA reads TGCGCCAGCAGCCTACTCCTGATGACGGCGCCAGGGGTTGGGAACTCTGAAGCTTTCTTT. Its protein product is CASSLLLMTAPGVGNSEAFF.